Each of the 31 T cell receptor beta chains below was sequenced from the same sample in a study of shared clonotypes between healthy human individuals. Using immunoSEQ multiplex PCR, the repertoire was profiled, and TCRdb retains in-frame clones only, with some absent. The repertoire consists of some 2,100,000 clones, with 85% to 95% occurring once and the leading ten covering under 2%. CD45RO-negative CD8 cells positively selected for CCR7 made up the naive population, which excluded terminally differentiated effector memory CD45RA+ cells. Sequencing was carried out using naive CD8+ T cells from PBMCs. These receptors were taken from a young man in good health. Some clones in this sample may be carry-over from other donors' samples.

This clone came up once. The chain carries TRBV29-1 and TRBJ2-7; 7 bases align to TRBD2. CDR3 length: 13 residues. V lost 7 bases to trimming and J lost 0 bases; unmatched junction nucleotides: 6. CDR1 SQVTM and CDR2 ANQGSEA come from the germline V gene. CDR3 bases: TGCAGCGCCCTGGGGGGGTACTCCTACGAGCAGTACTTC. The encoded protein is CSALGGYSYEQYF.

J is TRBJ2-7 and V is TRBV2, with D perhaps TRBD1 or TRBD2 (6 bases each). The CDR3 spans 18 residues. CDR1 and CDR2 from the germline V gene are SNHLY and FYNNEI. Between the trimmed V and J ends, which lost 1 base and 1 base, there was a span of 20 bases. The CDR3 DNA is TGTGCCAGCAGTGAAGGGGGGCTGGGATCTGGACTATCCTACGAGCAGTACTTC. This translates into CASSEGGLGSGLSYEQYF.

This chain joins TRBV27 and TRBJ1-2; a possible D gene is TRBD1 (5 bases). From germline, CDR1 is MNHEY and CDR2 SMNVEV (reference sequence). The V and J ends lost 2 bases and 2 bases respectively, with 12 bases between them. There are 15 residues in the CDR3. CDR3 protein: CASSLGGYRNYGYTF. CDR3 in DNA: TGTGCCAGCAGTTTAGGGGGGTATAGAAACTATGGCTACACCTTC.

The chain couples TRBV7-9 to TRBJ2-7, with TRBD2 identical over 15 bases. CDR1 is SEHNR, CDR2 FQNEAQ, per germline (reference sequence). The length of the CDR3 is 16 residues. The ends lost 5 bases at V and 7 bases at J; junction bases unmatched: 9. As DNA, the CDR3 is TGTGCCAGCAGCGCCCGGACTAGCGGGAGGGCCCGGGAGCAGTACTTC. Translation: CASSARTSGRAREQYF.

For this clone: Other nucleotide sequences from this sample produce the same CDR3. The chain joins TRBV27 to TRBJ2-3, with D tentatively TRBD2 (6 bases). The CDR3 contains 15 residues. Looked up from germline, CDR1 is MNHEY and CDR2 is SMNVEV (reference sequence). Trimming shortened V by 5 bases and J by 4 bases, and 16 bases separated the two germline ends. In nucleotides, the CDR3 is TGTGCCAGCAGTCCCTTAGGAGGGCGGGCAGATACGCAGTATTTT. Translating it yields CASSPLGGRADTQYF.

The CDR3 DNA follows: TGTGCCAGCAGTTTAGGGACAGGGGCCTCTGGCTACACCTTC. This codes for CASSLGTGASGYTF. The chain is built from TRBV28 and TRBJ1-2; 10 bases align to TRBD1. The trim removed 2 bases at V and 7 bases at J, leaving 4 bases unmatched. CDR1 and CDR2 (germline): MDHEN, SYDVKM. The CDR3 is 14 residues long.

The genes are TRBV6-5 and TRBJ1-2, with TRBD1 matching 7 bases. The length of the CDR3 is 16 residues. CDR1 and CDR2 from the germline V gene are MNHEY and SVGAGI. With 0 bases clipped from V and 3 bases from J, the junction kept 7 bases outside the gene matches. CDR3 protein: CASSYSGGGADYGYTF. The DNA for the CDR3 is TGTGCCAGCAGTTACTCAGGAGGGGGCGCCGACTATGGCTACACCTTC.

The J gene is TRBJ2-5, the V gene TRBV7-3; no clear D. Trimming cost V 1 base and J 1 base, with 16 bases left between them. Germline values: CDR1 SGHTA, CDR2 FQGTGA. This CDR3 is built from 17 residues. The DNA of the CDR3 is TGTGCCAGCAGCTTAAGGCAGGTTTGTCTGTCCCAAGAGACCCAGTACTTC. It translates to CASSLRQVCLSQETQYF.

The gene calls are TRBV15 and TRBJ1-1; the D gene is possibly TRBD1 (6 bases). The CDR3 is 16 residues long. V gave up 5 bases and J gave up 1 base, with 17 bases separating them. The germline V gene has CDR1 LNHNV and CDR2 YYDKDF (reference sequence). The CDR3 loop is CATSPEGRGGNTEAFF. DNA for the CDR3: TGTGCCACCAGCCCAGAGGGCAGGGGAGGGAACACTGAAGCTTTCTTT.

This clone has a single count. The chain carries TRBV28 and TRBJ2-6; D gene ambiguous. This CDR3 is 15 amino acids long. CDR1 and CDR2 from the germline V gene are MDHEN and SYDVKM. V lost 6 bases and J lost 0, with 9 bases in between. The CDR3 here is CASRPASSGANVLTF. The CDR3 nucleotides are TGTGCCAGCAGACCCGCGAGCTCTGGGGCCAACGTCCTGACTTTC.

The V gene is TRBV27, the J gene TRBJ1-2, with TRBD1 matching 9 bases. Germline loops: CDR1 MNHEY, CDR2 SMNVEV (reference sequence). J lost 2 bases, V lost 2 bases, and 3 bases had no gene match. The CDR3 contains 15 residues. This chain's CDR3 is CASSLHRGPNYGYTF. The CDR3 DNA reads TGTGCCAGCAGTTTACACAGGGGGCCGAACTATGGCTACACCTTC.

In DNA, the CDR3 is TGTGCCATCAGTGTGACGGACAGGACTCAAAGCTCTGGAAACACCATATATTTT. Translation: CAISVTDRTQSSGNTIYF. The chain carries TRBV10-3 and TRBJ1-3, with TRBD1 identical over 7 bases. The CDR3 totals 18 residues. V shed 4 bases, J shed 0 bases, and the junction held 12 bases outside the gene matches. In germline, CDR1 is ENHRY, CDR2 SYGVKD.

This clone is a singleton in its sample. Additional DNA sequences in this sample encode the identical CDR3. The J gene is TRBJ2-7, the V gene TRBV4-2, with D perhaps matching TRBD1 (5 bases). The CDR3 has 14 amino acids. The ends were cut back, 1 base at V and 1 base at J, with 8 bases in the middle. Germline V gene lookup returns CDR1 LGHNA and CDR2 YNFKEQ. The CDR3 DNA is TGTGCCAGCAGCCAAGGGACACGGTCCTACGAGCAGTACTTC. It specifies CASSQGTRSYEQYF.

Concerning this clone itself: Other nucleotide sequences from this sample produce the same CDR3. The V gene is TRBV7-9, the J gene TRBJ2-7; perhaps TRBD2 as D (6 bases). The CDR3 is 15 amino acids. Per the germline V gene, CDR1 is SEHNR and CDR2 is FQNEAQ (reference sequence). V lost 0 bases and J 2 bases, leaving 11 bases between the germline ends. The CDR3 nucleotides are TGTGCCAGCAGCTTAGCGCGGGGCAGTACCTACGAGCAGTACTTC. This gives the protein CASSLARGSTYEQYF. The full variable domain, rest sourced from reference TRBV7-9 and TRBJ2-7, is DTGVSQNPRHKITKRGQNVTFRCDPISEHNRLYWYRQTLGQGPEFLTYFQNEAQLEKSRLLSDRFSAERPKGSFSTLEIQRTEQGDSAMYLCASSLARGSTYEQYFGPGTRLTVT.

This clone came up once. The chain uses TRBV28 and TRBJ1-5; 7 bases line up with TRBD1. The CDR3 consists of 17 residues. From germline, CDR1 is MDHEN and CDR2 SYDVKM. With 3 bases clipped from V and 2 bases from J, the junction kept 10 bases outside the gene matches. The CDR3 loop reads CASSFITGEFGNQPQHF. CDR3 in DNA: TGTGCCAGCAGTTTTATAACAGGGGAGTTTGGCAATCAGCCCCAGCATTTT.

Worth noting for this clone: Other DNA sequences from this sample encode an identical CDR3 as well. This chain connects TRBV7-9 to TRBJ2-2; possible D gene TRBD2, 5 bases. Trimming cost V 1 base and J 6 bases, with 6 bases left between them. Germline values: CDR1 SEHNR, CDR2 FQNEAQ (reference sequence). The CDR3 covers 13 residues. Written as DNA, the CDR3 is TGTGCCAGCAGCTTAGTAGCGTCCGGGGAGCTGTTTTTT. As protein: CASSLVASGELFF.

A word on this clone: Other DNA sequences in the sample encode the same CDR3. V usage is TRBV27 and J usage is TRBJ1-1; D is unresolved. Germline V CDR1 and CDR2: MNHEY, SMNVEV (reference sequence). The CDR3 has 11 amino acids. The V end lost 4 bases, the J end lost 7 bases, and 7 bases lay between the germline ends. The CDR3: CASSSGGEAFF. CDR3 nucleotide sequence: TGTGCCAGCAGTTCCGGAGGTGAAGCTTTCTTT.

The CDR3 DNA is TGTGCCAGCAGTCCCCGGGAGATCACAGATACGCAGTATTTT. This sequence encodes CASSPREITDTQYF. The chain is built from TRBV28 and TRBJ2-3; D perhaps matches TRBD2 (6 bases). V shed 5 bases and J shed 2 bases, with 11 bases lying between them. CDR1 is MDHEN and CDR2 is SYDVKM in the germline V gene. This CDR3 is 14 amino acids long.

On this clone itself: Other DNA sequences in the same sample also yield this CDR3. The CDR3 DNA reads TGTGCCAGCAGTTACTTAGGAGGCTCCTACGAGCAGTACTTC. It translates to CASSYLGGSYEQYF. The rearrangement links TRBV6-6 to TRBJ2-7, with D perhaps matching TRBD2 (5 bases). CDR1 and CDR2 (germline): MNHNY, SVGAGI (reference sequence). With 1 base removed from V and 0 bases from J, the gap between germline ends came to 7 bases. The CDR3 extends over 14 amino acids.

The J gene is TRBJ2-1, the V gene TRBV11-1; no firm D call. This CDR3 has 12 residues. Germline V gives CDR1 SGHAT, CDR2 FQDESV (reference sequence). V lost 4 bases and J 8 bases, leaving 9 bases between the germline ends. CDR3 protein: CASSSASDEQFF. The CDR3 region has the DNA TGTGCCAGCAGCTCCGCAAGCGATGAGCAGTTCTTC.

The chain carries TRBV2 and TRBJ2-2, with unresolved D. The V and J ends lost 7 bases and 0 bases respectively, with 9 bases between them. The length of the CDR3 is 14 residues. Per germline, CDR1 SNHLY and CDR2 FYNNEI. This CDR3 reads CASKLTANTGELFF. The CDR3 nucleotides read TGTGCCAGCAAACTGACGGCGAACACCGGGGAGCTGTTTTTT. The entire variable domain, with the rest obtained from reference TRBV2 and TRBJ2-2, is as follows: EPEVTQTPSHQVTQMGQEVILRCVPISNHLYFYWYRQILGQKVEFLVSFYNNEISEKSEIFDDQFSVERPDGSNFTLKIRSTKLEDSAMYFCASKLTANTGELFFGEGSRLTVL.

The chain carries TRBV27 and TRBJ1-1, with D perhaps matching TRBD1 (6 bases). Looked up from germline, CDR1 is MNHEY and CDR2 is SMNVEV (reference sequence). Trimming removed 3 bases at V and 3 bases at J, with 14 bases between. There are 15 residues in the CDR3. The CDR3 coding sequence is TGTGCCAGCAGTTTTGCGGGGGGGGGCTACACTGAAGCTTTCTTT. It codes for CASSFAGGGYTEAFF.

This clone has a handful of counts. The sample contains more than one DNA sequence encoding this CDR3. The DNA for the CDR3 is TGTGCCAGCAGTTTTTTAGATACGCAGTATTTT. Translation: CASSFLDTQYF. The genes are TRBV27 and TRBJ2-3; D gene ambiguous. The germline V gene encodes CDR1 MNHEY and CDR2 SMNVEV (reference sequence). Trimming removed 3 bases at V and 5 bases at J, with 3 bases between. This CDR3 region has 11 residues.

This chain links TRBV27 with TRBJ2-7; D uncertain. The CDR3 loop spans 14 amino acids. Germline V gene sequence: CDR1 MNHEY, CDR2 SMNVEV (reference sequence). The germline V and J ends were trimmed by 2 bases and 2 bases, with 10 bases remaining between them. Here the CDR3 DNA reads TGTGCCAGCAGTTTAGTGGCCTTGCCCTACGAGCAGTACTTC. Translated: CASSLVALPYEQYF.

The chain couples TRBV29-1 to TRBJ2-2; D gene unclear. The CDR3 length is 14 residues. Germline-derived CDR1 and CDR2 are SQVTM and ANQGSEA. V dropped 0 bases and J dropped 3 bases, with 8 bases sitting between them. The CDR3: CSVEDPSDTGELFF. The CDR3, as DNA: TGCAGCGTTGAAGATCCGTCCGACACCGGGGAGCTGTTTTTT.

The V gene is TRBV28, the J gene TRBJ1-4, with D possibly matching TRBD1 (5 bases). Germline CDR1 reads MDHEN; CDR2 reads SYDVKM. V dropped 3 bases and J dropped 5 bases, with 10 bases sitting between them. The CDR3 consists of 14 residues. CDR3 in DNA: TGTGCCAGCAGTTTGTTGGGGGACAATGAAAAACTGTTTTTT. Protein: CASSLLGDNEKLFF.

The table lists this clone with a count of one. CDR3 nucleotides: TGTGCCAGCAGCTTTATAACAGTCAATGAGCAGTTCTTC. This gives the protein CASSFITVNEQFF. The chain carries TRBV5-4 and TRBJ2-1; D call uncertain. From germline, CDR1 is SGHNT and CDR2 YYREEE (reference sequence). The V gene lost 2 bases and the J gene lost 6 bases, with 9 bases spanning the gap. CDR3 length: 13 amino acids.

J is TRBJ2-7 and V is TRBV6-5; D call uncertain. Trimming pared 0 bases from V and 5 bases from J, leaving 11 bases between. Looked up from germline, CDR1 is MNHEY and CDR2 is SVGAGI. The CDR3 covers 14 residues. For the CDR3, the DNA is TGTGCCAGCAGTTACTCGACTCTGCTTGACGAGCAGTACTTC. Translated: CASSYSTLLDEQYF.

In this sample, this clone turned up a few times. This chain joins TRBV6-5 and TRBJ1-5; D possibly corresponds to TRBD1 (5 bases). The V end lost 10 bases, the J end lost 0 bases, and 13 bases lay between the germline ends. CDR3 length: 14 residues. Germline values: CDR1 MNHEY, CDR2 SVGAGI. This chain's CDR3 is CATAGGASNQPQHF. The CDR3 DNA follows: TGTGCCACCGCAGGCGGGGCTAGCAATCAGCCCCAGCATTTT.

CDR3 sequence reads: CASSETLLSNQPQHF. Written as DNA, the CDR3 is TGTGCCAGCAGTGAAACTCTACTTAGCAATCAGCCCCAGCATTTT. The V gene is TRBV6-1, the J gene TRBJ1-5; D not resolved. Germline loops: CDR1 MNHNS, CDR2 SASEGT. The CDR3 has 15 amino acids. Trimming removed 2 bases at V and 0 bases at J, with 8 bases between.

The CDR3 is CASSLTRVDFRGQFF. CDR3 DNA: TGTGCCAGCAGCTTAACCAGGGTGGACTTCCGGGGACAGTTCTTC. This sequence joins TRBV7-2 and TRBJ2-1; D may match TRBD1 or TRBD2 (5 bases each). This CDR3 has 15 amino acids. V gave up 2 bases and J gave up 13 bases, with 21 bases separating them. Per the germline V gene, CDR1 is SGHTA and CDR2 is FQGNSA.